The rows below give T cell receptor beta chains drawn from one sample of a study of blood T cell repertoires in COVID-19. The repertoire was sequenced with immunoSEQ multiplex PCR; TCRdb's copy has only in-frame clones and lacks some. The profile shows fewer than 450,000 clones, around nine tenths of them singletons. Input material: peripheral blood. The source of these receptors is a woman between 18 and 29 years old who had recovered from COVID-19. Both conserved end residues are part of each CDR3. A D gene is named only where the DNA matches it firmly. Not every row has a clone size; where given, it reads once, few, many or a size class.

d_call: -; cdr3_length: 13; j_call: TRBJ1-5; clone_size: -; v_call: TRBV12-3/TRBV12-4; cdr3_aa: CASSLRSHQPQHF; cdr3_nt: TGTGCCAGCAGTTTAAGGAGCCATCAGCCCCAGCATTTT
d_call: TRBD2; cdr3_length: 16; j_call: TRBJ2-2; clone_size: -; v_call: TRBV7-9; cdr3_aa: CASSFGSGGDTGELFF; cdr3_nt: TGTGCCAGCAGCTTTGGGTCGGGAGGGGACACCGGGGAGCTGTTTTTT
d_call: TRBD1; cdr3_length: 14; j_call: TRBJ2-3; clone_size: -; v_call: TRBV11-3; cdr3_aa: CASSLGQSTDTQYF; cdr3_nt: TGTGCCAGCAGCTTGGGACAGAGCACAGATACGCAGTATTTT
d_call: TRBD1; cdr3_length: 14; j_call: TRBJ1-1; clone_size: -; v_call: TRBV6-5; cdr3_aa: CASTSSQGGTEAFF; cdr3_nt: TGTGCCAGCACCTCATCACAGGGGGGGACTGAAGCTTTCTTT
d_call: TRBD2; cdr3_length: 16; j_call: TRBJ2-1; clone_size: -; v_call: TRBV5-1; cdr3_aa: CASSDQSGRAYNEQFF; cdr3_nt: TGCGCCAGCAGCGATCAAAGCGGGAGGGCTTACAATGAGCAGTTCTTC
d_call: -; cdr3_length: 15; j_call: TRBJ1-2; clone_size: -; v_call: TRBV19; cdr3_aa: CASSPPRNAHYGYTF; cdr3_nt: TGTGCCAGTAGCCCCCCCAGGAACGCGCACTATGGCTACACCTTC
d_call: -; cdr3_length: 15; j_call: TRBJ2-1; clone_size: -; v_call: TRBV7-2; cdr3_aa: CASSPSLSRDNEQFF; cdr3_nt: TGTGCCAGCAGCCCCTCGCTCAGCAGGGACAATGAGCAGTTCTTC
d_call: TRBD2; cdr3_length: 13; j_call: TRBJ2-3; clone_size: -; v_call: TRBV2; cdr3_aa: CARTSGRGDTQYF; cdr3_nt: TGTGCCAGAACTAGCGGGAGAGGAGATACGCAGTATTTT
d_call: TRBD2; cdr3_length: 16; j_call: TRBJ2-1; clone_size: -; v_call: TRBV15; cdr3_aa: CATSRDWTSGSYEQFF; cdr3_nt: TGTGCCACCAGCAGAGACTGGACTAGCGGGAGTTATGAGCAGTTCTTC
d_call: TRBD2; cdr3_length: 14; j_call: TRBJ2-1; clone_size: -; v_call: TRBV19; cdr3_aa: CASNGGLAGGEQFF; cdr3_nt: TGTGCCAGTAACGGAGGACTAGCGGGAGGTGAGCAGTTCTTC
d_call: TRBD2; cdr3_length: 15; j_call: TRBJ2-1; clone_size: -; v_call: TRBV6-2/TRBV6-3; cdr3_aa: CASSGRLAGEDEQFF; cdr3_nt: TGTGCCAGCAGCGGTCGACTAGCGGGAGAAGACGAGCAGTTCTTC
d_call: -; cdr3_length: 15; j_call: TRBJ1-5; clone_size: -; v_call: TRBV27; cdr3_aa: CASSTTEYSNQPQHF; cdr3_nt: TGTGCCAGCAGTACCACGGAGTATAGCAATCAGCCCCAGCATTTT
d_call: -; cdr3_length: 13; j_call: TRBJ2-5; clone_size: -; v_call: TRBV14; cdr3_aa: CASSTDIQETQYF; cdr3_nt: TGTGCCAGCAGCACGGACATCCAAGAGACCCAGTACTTC
d_call: -; cdr3_length: 12; j_call: TRBJ2-3; clone_size: -; v_call: TRBV25-1; cdr3_aa: CARARSTDTQYF; cdr3_nt: TGTGCCAGGGCTAGGTCCACAGATACGCAGTATTTT
d_call: TRBD1; cdr3_length: 14; j_call: TRBJ2-5; clone_size: once; v_call: TRBV10-1; cdr3_aa: CASSEGTARETQYF; cdr3_nt: TGCGCCAGCAGTGAAGGGACAGCCCGGGAGACCCAGTACTTC
d_call: -; cdr3_length: 17; j_call: TRBJ2-3; clone_size: -; v_call: TRBV7-8; cdr3_aa: CASSLVSMDLGTDTQYF; cdr3_nt: TGTGCCAGCAGCTTAGTCAGTATGGACTTGGGCACAGATACGCAGTATTTT
d_call: -; cdr3_length: 16; j_call: TRBJ1-1; clone_size: -; v_call: TRBV14; cdr3_aa: CASSQELRGGNTEAFF; cdr3_nt: TGTGCCAGCAGCCAAGAACTACGGGGGGGGAACACTGAAGCTTTCTTT
d_call: TRBD1; cdr3_length: 16; j_call: TRBJ2-1; clone_size: -; v_call: TRBV6-4; cdr3_aa: CASSDPGTEIGDEQFF; cdr3_nt: TGTGCCAGCAGTGACCCCGGGACAGAGATAGGGGATGAGCAGTTCTTC
d_call: -; cdr3_length: 17; j_call: TRBJ2-2; clone_size: -; v_call: TRBV5-8; cdr3_aa: CASSFLGRRGKTGELFF; cdr3_nt: TGTGCCAGCAGCTTTCTGGGGAGGCGAGGGAAGACCGGGGAGCTGTTTTTT
d_call: -; cdr3_length: 13; j_call: TRBJ2-3; clone_size: -; v_call: TRBV29-1; cdr3_aa: CSVVPSVADTQYF; cdr3_nt: TGCAGCGTTGTCCCCTCGGTCGCAGATACGCAGTATTTT
d_call: TRBD1; cdr3_length: 15; j_call: TRBJ1-5; clone_size: -; v_call: TRBV27; cdr3_aa: CASSLLGTGNQPQHF; cdr3_nt: TGTGCCAGCAGTCTACTCGGGACAGGGAATCAGCCCCAGCATTTT
d_call: -; cdr3_length: 14; j_call: TRBJ2-1; clone_size: -; v_call: TRBV7-8; cdr3_aa: CASSLAASYNEQFF; cdr3_nt: TGTGCCAGCAGCTTAGCAGCCTCCTACAATGAGCAGTTCTTC
d_call: TRBD2; cdr3_length: 17; j_call: TRBJ2-2; clone_size: -; v_call: TRBV11-2; cdr3_aa: CASSVGLAGRGTGELFF; cdr3_nt: TGTGCCAGCAGCGTGGGACTAGCGGGGAGGGGTACCGGGGAGCTGTTTTTT
d_call: -; cdr3_length: 17; j_call: TRBJ1-6; clone_size: once; v_call: TRBV5-6; cdr3_aa: CASSSGGLSSYNSPLHF; cdr3_nt: TGTGCCAGCAGCTCGGGGGGGCTGAGCTCCTATAATTCACCCCTCCACTTT
d_call: -; cdr3_length: 12; j_call: TRBJ2-1; clone_size: -; v_call: TRBV11-3; cdr3_aa: CASSLRDNEQFF; cdr3_nt: TGTGCCAGCAGCTTACGGGACAATGAGCAGTTCTTC
d_call: -; cdr3_length: 16; j_call: TRBJ2-3; clone_size: -; v_call: TRBV3-1/TRBV3-2; cdr3_aa: CASSQDRGFGLYTQYF; cdr3_nt: TGTGCCAGCAGCCAAGATCGGGGTTTTGGGTTGTATACGCAGTATTTT